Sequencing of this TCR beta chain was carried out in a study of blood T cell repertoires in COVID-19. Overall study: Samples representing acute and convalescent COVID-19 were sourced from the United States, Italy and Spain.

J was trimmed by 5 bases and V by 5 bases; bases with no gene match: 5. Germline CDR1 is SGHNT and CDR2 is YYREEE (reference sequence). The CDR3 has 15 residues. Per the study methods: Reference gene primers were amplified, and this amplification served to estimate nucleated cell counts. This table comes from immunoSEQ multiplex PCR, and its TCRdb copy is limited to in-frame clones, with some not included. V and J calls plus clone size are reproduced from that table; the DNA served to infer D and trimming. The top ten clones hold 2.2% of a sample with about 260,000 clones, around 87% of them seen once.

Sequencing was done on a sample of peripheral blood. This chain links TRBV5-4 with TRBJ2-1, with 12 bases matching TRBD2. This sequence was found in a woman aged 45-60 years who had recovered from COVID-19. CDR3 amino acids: CASRLAGGQNNEQFF. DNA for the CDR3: TGTGCCAGCAGACTAGCGGGGGGCCAGAACAATGAGCAGTTCTTC. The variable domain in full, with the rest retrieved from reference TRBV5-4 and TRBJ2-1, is ETGVTQSPTHLIKTRGQQVTLRCSSQSGHNTVSWYQQALGQGPQFIFQYYREEENGRGNFPPRFSGLQFPNYSSELNVNALELDDSALYLCASRLAGGQNNEQFFGPGTRLTVL.